This TCR beta chain came from a study of blood T cell repertoires in COVID-19. In the study overall: Sites in the United States, Italy and Spain provided acute and convalescent COVID-19 samples. Nucleic acid was either cDNA or gDNA, and it came from T cells, B-cell-depleted T cells, or PBMCs.

Germline CDR1 and CDR2: GTSNPN and SVGIG (reference sequence). Trimming pared 4 bases from V and 3 bases from J, leaving 24 bases between. The CDR3 has 17 residues. Per the authors' pipeline: Quantification of nucleated cells was approximated via reference gene primer amplification. The repertoire was sequenced with immunoSEQ multiplex PCR; TCRdb's copy has only in-frame clones and lacks some. V and J calls and clone size are those listed in that table; D and trimming were worked out from the DNA. The repertoire has fewer than 150,000 clones, about four fifths of them found once; the top ten carry roughly 8.3%.

Sequencing was performed on peripheral blood. This chain joins TRBV30 and TRBJ1-1; weak D call: TRBD1 (6 bases). The sequence came from a woman at least 80 years old in a cohort sampled during active or convalescent COVID-19. This chain's CDR3 is CAWNTGIFRYMDTEAFF. The CDR3 bases are TGTGCCTGGAACACAGGGATATTTCGTTATATGGACACTGAAGCTTTCTTT.